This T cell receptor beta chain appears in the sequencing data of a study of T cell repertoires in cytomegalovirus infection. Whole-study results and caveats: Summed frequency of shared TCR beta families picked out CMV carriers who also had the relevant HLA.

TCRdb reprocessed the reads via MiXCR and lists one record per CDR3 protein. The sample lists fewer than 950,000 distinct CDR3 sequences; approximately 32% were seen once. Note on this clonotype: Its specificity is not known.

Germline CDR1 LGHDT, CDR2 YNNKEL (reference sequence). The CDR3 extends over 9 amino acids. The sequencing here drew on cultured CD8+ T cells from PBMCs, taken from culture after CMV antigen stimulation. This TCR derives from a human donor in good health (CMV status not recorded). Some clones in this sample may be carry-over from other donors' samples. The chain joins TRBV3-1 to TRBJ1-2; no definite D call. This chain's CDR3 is CAYNYGYTF. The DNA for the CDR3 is TGTGCTTACAACTATGGCTACACCTTC. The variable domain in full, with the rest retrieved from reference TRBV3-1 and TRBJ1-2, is DTAVSQTPKYLVTQMGNDKSIKCEQNLGHDTMYWYKQDSKKFLKIMFSYNNKELIINETVPNRFSPKSPDKAHLNLHINSLELGDSAVYFCAYNYGYTFGSGTRLTVV.